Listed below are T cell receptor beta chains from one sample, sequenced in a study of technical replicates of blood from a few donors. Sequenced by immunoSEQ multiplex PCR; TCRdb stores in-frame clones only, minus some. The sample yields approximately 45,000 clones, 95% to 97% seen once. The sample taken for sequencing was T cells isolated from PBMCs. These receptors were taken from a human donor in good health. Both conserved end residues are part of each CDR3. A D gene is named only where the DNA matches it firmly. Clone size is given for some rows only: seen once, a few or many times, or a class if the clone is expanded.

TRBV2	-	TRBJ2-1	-	TGTGCCAGCGAGGGATCCGGCCGAATTAGCAATGAGCAGTTCTTC	CASEGSGRISNEQFF
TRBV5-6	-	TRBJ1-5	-	TGTGCCAGCAGCTTGGGAATGTCCTATAGCAATCAGCCCCAGCATTTT	CASSLGMSYSNQPQHF
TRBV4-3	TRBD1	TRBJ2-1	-	TGCGCCAGCAGCTCGACCGGGACAGGGGGCGATGAGCAGTTCTTC	CASSSTGTGGDEQFF
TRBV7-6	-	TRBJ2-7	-	TGTGCCAGCAGCTTAGTAACAGACCCGCGGGTCGAGCAGTACTTC	CASSLVTDPRVEQYF
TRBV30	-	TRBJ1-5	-	TGTGCCTGGAGTGTGAAAGTTACGGGGCCCCAGCATTTT	CAWSVKVTGPQHF
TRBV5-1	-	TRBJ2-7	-	TGCGCCAGCAGCTTGGCAAGCGGGCCATACGAGCAGTACTTC	CASSLASGPYEQYF
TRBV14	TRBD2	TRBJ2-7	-	TGTGCCAGCAGCCCACCTGGCGGGAGTCCCTACGAGCAGTACTTC	CASSPPGGSPYEQYF
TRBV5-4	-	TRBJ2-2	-	TGTGCCAGCAGCTTGACACCGAACACCGGGGAGCTGTTTTTT	CASSLTPNTGELFF
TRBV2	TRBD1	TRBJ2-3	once	TGTGCCAGCAGCAGCTCCGGGACAGGGGGCACAGATACGCAGTATTTT	CASSSSGTGGTDTQYF
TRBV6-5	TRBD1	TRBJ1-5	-	TGTGCCAGCAGGTCGACAGGGGGCGATGAGCCCCAGCATTTT	CASRSTGGDEPQHF
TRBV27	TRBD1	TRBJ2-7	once	TGTGCCAGCAGTTCCGTGGGACAGGGCCTACGGGAGCAGTACTTC	CASSSVGQGLREQYF
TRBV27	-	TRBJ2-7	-	TGTGCCAGCAGTTTTGTAGGGAGCCGCCACGAGCAGTACTTC	CASSFVGSRHEQYF
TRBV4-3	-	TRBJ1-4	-	TGCGCCAGCAGCCAAGATGGACAGATTGCAACTAATGAAAAACTGTTTTTT	CASSQDGQIATNEKLFF
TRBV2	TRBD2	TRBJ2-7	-	TGTGCCAGCAGTGGCATTTTAGGGACTAGCGTCTACGAGCAGTACTTC	CASSGILGTSVYEQYF
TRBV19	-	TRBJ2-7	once	TGTGCCAGTAGTAGTACAGGGTTGGACGAGCAGTACTTC	CASSSTGLDEQYF
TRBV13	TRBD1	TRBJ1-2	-	TGTGCCAGCAGCTTATCAGGGGGTAGGATCTATGGCTACACCTTC	CASSLSGGRIYGYTF
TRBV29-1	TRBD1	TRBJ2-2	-	TGCAGCGTTGCTCGGACAGGGTTTACCGGGGAGCTGTTTTTT	CSVARTGFTGELFF
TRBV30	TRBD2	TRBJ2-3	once	TGTGCCTGGAGTGTAGCTAGCGGCTTAACGCAGGAGTATTTT	CAWSVASGLTQEYF
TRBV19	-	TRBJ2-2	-	TGTGCCAGTAGTATTCGGCTAGCGCACGGGGAGCTGTTTTTT	CASSIRLAHGELFF
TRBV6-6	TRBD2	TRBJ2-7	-	TGTGCCAGCAGTTACGGGGCGGGAGCAATGTGGCAGTACTTC	CASSYGAGAMWQYF
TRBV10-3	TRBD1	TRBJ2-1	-	TGTGCCATCAGCCGCGACAGGGAAAACAATGAGCAGTTCTTC	CAISRDRENNEQFF
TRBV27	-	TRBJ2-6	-	TGTGCCAGCAGTTTAATAGGGGCTGGGGCCAACGTCCTGACTTTC	CASSLIGAGANVLTF
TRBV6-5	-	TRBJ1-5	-	TGTGCCAGCAGCGGGGGGGCTTATAGCAATCAGCCCCAGCATTTT	CASSGGAYSNQPQHF
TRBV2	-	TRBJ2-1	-	TGTGCCAGCAGGGTCCTAGCGGAGCAGTTCTTC	CASRVLAEQFF
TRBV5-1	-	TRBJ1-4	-	TGCGCCAGCAGCGCCGAAACAGGGTTGGATGAAAAACTGTTTTTT	CASSAETGLDEKLFF
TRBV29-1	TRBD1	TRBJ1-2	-	TGCAGCGCCGATGAGACAGGGGCTTATGGCTACACCTTC	CSADETGAYGYTF
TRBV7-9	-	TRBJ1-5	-	TGTGCCAGCAGCTCCTCCGGTCTGCCCCAGCATTTT	CASSSSGLPQHF
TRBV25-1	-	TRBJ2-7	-	TGTGCCAGCAGTGAATTAGACAGCGCCTACGAGCAGTACTTC	CASSELDSAYEQYF
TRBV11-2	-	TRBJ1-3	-	TGTGCCAGCAGCTTCGGGAGGGGGACTGGAAACACCATATATTTT	CASSFGRGTGNTIYF
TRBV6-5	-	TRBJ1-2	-	TGTGCCAGCAGCCAGTATCCAGGGGTTTATGGCTACACCTTC	CASSQYPGVYGYTF
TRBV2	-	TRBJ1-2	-	TGTGCCAGCAGTGAAGCGCTCGTTAGTTTGGGAGTCCCCTATGGCTACACCTTC	CASSEALVSLGVPYGYTF
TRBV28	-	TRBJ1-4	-	TGTGCCAGCGGTTCCTATTTGGAACTGTTTTTT	CASGSYLELFF
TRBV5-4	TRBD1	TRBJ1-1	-	TGTGCCTCCCAGGGGGAGTCCACTGAAGCTTTCTTT	CASQGESTEAFF
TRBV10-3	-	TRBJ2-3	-	TGTGCCATCAGTGACTCAGATACGCAGTATTTT	CAISDSDTQYF
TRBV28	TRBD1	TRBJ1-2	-	TGTGCCAGCAGCTTGCGCCATACAGGGGGCGATGGCTACACCTTC	CASSLRHTGGDGYTF
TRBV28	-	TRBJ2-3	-	TGTGCCACCTCCCCAGGGGGGCTTTCTATCACAGATACGCAGTATTTT	CATSPGGLSITDTQYF
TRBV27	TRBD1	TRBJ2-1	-	TGTGCCAGCCGGGAAGGGGACAGGGCCGGGAGGCAATACGCGAGCTCCTACAATGAGCAGTTCTTC	CASREGDRAGRQYASSYNEQFF
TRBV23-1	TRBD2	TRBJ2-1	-	TGCGCCAGCAGTCTAGGAGTCGGGACTAGCGGGAGAACTGAGCAGTTCTTC	CASSLGVGTSGRTEQFF
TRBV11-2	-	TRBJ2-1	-	TGTGCCAGCAGCCCCGGCAATGAGCAGTTCTTC	CASSPGNEQFF
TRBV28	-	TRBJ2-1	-	TGTGCCAGCATATCCACTGGCTCCTACAATGAGCAGTTCTTC	CASISTGSYNEQFF
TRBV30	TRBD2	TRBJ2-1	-	TGTGCCTGCCCCGGGGGGGGCTCCTACAATGAGCAGTTCTTC	CACPGGGSYNEQFF
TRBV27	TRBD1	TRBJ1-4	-	TGTGCCAGCAGTCCTTGGACAGGTCTTGGTGAAAAACTGTTTTTT	CASSPWTGLGEKLFF
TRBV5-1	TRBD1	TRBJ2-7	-	TGCGCCAGCAGCTCGGACAGGGTAGGGTACGAGCAGTACTTC	CASSSDRVGYEQYF
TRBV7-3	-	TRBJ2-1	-	TGTGCCAGCAGCTACTACGGGAGTAGGAATGAGCAGTTCTTC	CASSYYGSRNEQFF
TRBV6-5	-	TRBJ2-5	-	TGTGCCAGCAGAGTTAGCGGCCAAGAGACCCAGTACTTC	CASRVSGQETQYF
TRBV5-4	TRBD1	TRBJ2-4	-	TGTGCCAGCAGGCCCGGGACAGGGGTTAACATTCAGTACTTC	CASRPGTGVNIQYF
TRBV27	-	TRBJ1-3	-	TGTGCCAGCAAACGAGCCGCTGGAAACACCATATATTTT	CASKRAAGNTIYF
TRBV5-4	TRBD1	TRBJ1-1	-	TGTGCCAGCAGCCGTGACAGGGGCATGAACACTGAAGCTTTCTTT	CASSRDRGMNTEAFF
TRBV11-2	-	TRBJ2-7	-	TGTGCCAGCAGCCTAGTGGTGGGAGACTACGAGCAGTACTTC	CASSLVVGDYEQYF
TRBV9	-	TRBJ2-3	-	TGTGCCAGCAGTGAGGCAGGGGTGGATACGCAGTATTTT	CASSEAGVDTQYF
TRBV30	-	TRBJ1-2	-	TGTGCCTGGACCCCTCAAGGACTTAACTATGGCTACACCTTC	CAWTPQGLNYGYTF
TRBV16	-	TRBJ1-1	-	TGTGCCAGCAGCCAATGGAGGGCAGCCTTAAGTGTGGACACTGAAGCTTTCTTT	CASSQWRAALSVDTEAFF
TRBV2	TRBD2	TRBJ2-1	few	TGTGCCAGCATGGGGCGGGAGGGGGGCGATGAGCAGTTCTTC	CASMGREGGDEQFF
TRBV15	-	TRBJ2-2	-	TGTGCCACCAGCAGGTTTCCAGGGGAAAACACCGGGGAGCTGTTTTTT	CATSRFPGENTGELFF
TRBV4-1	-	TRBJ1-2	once	TGCGCCAGCAGCCAAGATATTCTACGGAGGGCGGATGGCTACACCTTC	CASSQDILRRADGYTF
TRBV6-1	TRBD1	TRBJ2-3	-	TGTGCCAGCAGGGAGACAGGGGGAACAGATACGCAGTATTTT	CASRETGGTDTQYF
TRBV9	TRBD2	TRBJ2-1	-	TGTGCCAGCAGCGTTAGCGGGAGGGCGTCCGCCCCGTTCTTC	CASSVSGRASAPFF
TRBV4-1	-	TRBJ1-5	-	TGCGCCAGCAGCCAAGTTGGAGGGAGCAATCAGCCCCAGCATTTT	CASSQVGGSNQPQHF